A selection of T cell receptor beta chains follows, all from one sample in a study of identical twins. TCRdb analysed the 5' RACE reads with MiXCR anew, one entry per CDR3 protein. Seen here are a few hundred thousand distinct CDR3 sequences, roughly 9% observed once, and the top ten hold about 9.1%. The specimen sequenced was naive T cells sorted from blood. The receptors stem from a woman aged 50 to 60 in good health. Each CDR3 is given with its conserved first and last residue. Each record gives: J gene, D gene, V gene, clone size, CDR3 DNA, CDR3 protein. A D gene is named only where the DNA matches it firmly. The listing skips clone size in some rows; elsewhere it reads once, few, many or a size class.

J: TRBJ2-5
D: .
V: TRBV10-3
size: few
DNA: TGTGCCATCAGCTCAGACCTCGGCGCAGAGACCCAGTACTTC
CDR3: CAISSDLGAETQYF

J: TRBJ2-1
D: TRBD2
V: TRBV10-3
size: .
DNA: TGTGCCATCAGTGAGGGAAGCGGGAGGGCCAATGAGCAGTTCTTC
CDR3: CAISEGSGRANEQFF

J: TRBJ2-1
D: .
V: TRBV4-1
size: .
DNA: TGCGCCAGCAGCCAGGGAGGAGCACCCTCCTACAATGAGCAGTTCTTC
CDR3: CASSQGGAPSYNEQFF

J: TRBJ2-7
D: TRBD2
V: TRBV5-8
size: .
DNA: TGTGCCAGCAGCCAAACTCGGGGCCTAGCGGTCTACGAGCAGTACTTC
CDR3: CASSQTRGLAVYEQYF

J: TRBJ2-2
D: TRBD2
V: TRBV3-1
size: few
DNA: TGTGCCAGCAGCCTAAAAAGCGGGAGAGGGGAGCTGTTTTTT
CDR3: CASSLKSGRGELFF

J: TRBJ2-1
D: TRBD2
V: TRBV5-1
size: many
DNA: TGCGCCAGCCAACTAGCGCGCTCCTACAATGAGCAGTTCTTC
CDR3: CASQLARSYNEQFF

J: TRBJ2-5
D: TRBD2
V: TRBV29-1
size: .
DNA: TGCAGCGGGGAGGGCAGCCCTCTGGGGACCCAGTACTTC
CDR3: CSGEGSPLGTQYF

J: TRBJ2-1
D: TRBD2
V: TRBV12-3/TRBV12-4
size: many
DNA: TGTGCCAGCAGTCTAGCGGGGAATTCCTACAATGAGCAGTTCTTC
CDR3: CASSLAGNSYNEQFF

J: TRBJ1-5
D: .
V: TRBV12-3/TRBV12-4
size: few
DNA: TGTGCCAGCAGTTTATCCGGGGGGCGCAAGAGTAATCAGCCCCAGCATTTT
CDR3: CASSLSGGRKSNQPQHF

J: TRBJ1-5
D: .
V: TRBV12-3/TRBV12-4
size: .
DNA: TGTGCCAGCAGACATGGGGCAGGGCCGCACCAGCCCCAGCATTTT
CDR3: CASRHGAGPHQPQHF

J: TRBJ2-1
D: TRBD1
V: TRBV24-1
size: .
DNA: TGTGCCACCAGTGCTACGACAGGGGTCATCTCCTACAATGAGCAGTTCTTC
CDR3: CATSATTGVISYNEQFF

J: TRBJ2-3
D: TRBD2
V: TRBV11-2
size: few
DNA: TGTGCCAGCAGCTTGACTAGCGGGGCAGATACGCAGTATTTT
CDR3: CASSLTSGADTQYF

J: TRBJ1-2
D: .
V: TRBV7-9
size: .
DNA: TGTGCCAGCAGCTTAGGATTCCGACGGTCCTCATTTGGCTACACCTTC
CDR3: CASSLGFRRSSFGYTF

J: TRBJ2-1
D: .
V: TRBV4-1
size: many
DNA: TGCGCCAGCAGCCCTTGGGGGAGCTCCTACAATGAGCAGTTCTTC
CDR3: CASSPWGSSYNEQFF

J: TRBJ2-3
D: .
V: TRBV27
size: .
DNA: TGTGCCAGCAGTCCCACCTGGACCTTTTTCACAGATACGCAGTATTTT
CDR3: CASSPTWTFFTDTQYF

J: TRBJ2-7
D: TRBD1
V: TRBV11-3
size: .
DNA: TGTGCCAGCAGCTTCACCACAGGGGCACGGGGCGAGCAGTACTTC
CDR3: CASSFTTGARGEQYF

J: TRBJ2-7
D: TRBD1
V: TRBV27
size: few
DNA: TGTGCCAGCAGTTTAAACCCCCTGGGACAGGCGGGAAGCTTC
CDR3: CASSLNPLGQAGSF

J: TRBJ1-1
D: TRBD1
V: TRBV9
size: .
DNA: TGTGCCAGCAGCGTAGCTACAGGGGGGAACACTGAAGCTTTCTTT
CDR3: CASSVATGGNTEAFF

J: TRBJ2-6
D: .
V: TRBV7-2
size: .
DNA: TGTGCCAGCAGCGAGCCGGGGGTGGGCTGGGCCAACGTCCTGACTTTC
CDR3: CASSEPGVGWANVLTF

J: TRBJ2-1
D: .
V: TRBV11-2
size: few
DNA: TGTGCCAGCAGCTTAGATCGGCCGAGGGGTAATGAGCAGTTCTTC
CDR3: CASSLDRPRGNEQFF

J: TRBJ2-3
D: TRBD2
V: TRBV5-1
size: few
DNA: TGCGCCAGCAGCGCCCAGACTAGCGCCGATACGCAGTATTTT
CDR3: CASSAQTSADTQYF

J: TRBJ2-3
D: TRBD1
V: TRBV12-3/TRBV12-4
size: .
DNA: TGTGCCAGCAGTTTTTACACCGGGACAGGCCCCGGAGATACGCAGTATTTT
CDR3: CASSFYTGTGPGDTQYF

J: TRBJ2-3
D: TRBD2
V: TRBV5-1
size: many
DNA: TGCGCCAGCAGCCCCGGGACTAGCGGGACAGATACGCAGTATTTT
CDR3: CASSPGTSGTDTQYF

J: TRBJ2-1
D: .
V: TRBV6-6
size: few
DNA: TGTGCCAGCAGTTACTTGCCCCCGGGCCGGAAGAACAATGAGCAGTTCTTC
CDR3: CASSYLPPGRKNNEQFF

J: TRBJ2-5
D: TRBD2
V: TRBV2
size: few
DNA: TGTGCCAGCAGTCCTCCGGGACTAGCGGACCAAGAGACCCAGTACTTC
CDR3: CASSPPGLADQETQYF

J: TRBJ2-1
D: TRBD1
V: TRBV27
size: .
DNA: TGTGCCAGCAGTCTCCAGGGGGCTGGGTATGAGCAGTTCTTC
CDR3: CASSLQGAGYEQFF

J: TRBJ2-3
D: .
V: TRBV5-5
size: few
DNA: TGTGCCAGCAGCCCGACGGGATTTACAAGGTCTGGCACAGATACGCAGTATTTT
CDR3: CASSPTGFTRSGTDTQYF